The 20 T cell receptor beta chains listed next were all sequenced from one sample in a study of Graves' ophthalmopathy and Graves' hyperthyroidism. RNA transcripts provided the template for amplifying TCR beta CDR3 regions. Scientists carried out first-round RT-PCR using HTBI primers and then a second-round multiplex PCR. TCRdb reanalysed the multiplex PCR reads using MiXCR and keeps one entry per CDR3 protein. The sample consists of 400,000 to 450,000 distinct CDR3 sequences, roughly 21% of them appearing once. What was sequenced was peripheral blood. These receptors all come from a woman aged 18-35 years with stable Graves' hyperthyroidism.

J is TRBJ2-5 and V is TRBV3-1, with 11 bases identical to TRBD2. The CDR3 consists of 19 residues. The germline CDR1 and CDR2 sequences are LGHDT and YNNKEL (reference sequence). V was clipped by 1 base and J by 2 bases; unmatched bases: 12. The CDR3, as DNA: TGTGCCAGCAGCCAAGTGTGGGGGAGACTAGCGGGAAGTCAAGAGACCCAGTACTTC. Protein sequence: CASSQVWGRLAGSQETQYF.

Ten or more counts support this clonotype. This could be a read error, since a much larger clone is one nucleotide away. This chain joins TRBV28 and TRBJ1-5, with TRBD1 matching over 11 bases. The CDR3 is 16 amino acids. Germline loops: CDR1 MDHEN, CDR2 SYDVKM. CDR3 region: CAGSRTGGARGQPQHF. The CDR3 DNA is TGTGCCGGCAGCCGGACAGGGGGCGCTAGGGGTCAGCCCCAGCATTTT.

The CDR3 loop reads CASGASGRYEQYF. CDR3 nucleotide sequence: TGTGCTAGTGGTGCTAGCGGGAGGTACGAGCAGTACTTC. The V call is TRBV12-5, the J call TRBJ2-7; TRBD2 aligns across 11 bases. J lost 4 bases, V lost 5 bases, and 1 base had no gene match. CDR3 size: 13 residues. Germline V gene lookup returns CDR1 LGHNT and CDR2 FRNRAP.

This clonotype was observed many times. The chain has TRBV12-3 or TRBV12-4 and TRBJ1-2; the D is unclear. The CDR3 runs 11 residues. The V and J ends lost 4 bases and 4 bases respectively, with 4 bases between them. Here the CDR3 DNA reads TGTGCCAGCAGTTACGGCTATGGCTACACCTTC. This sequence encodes CASSYGYGYTF.

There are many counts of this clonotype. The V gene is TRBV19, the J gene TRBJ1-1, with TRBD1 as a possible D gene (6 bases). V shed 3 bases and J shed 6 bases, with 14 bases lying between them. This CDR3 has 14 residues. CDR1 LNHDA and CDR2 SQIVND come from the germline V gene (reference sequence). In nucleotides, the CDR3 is TGTGCCAGTAGTATCGTCGCCAGGGGTCCTGAAGCTTTCTTT. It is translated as CASSIVARGPEAFF.

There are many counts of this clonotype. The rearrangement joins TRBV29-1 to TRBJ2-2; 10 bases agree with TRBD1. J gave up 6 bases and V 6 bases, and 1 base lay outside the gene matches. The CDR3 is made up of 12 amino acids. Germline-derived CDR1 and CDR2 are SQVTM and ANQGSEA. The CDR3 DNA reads TGCAGCGTCGGACAGGGGGCCGGGGAGCTGTTTTTT. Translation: CSVGQGAGELFF.

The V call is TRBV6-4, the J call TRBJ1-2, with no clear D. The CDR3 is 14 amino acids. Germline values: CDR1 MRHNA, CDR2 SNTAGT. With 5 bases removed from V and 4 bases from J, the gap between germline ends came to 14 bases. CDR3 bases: TGTGCCAGCAGTAACAGCCTCCTCCTCTATGGCTACACCTTC. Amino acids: CASSNSLLLYGYTF.

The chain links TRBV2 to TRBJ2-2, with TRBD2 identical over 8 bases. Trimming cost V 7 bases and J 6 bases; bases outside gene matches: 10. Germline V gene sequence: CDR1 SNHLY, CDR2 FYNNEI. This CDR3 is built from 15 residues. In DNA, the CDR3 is TGTGCCAGCAATTATTATAGCGGGGTTGCCGGGGAGCTGTTTTTT. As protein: CASNYYSGVAGELFF.

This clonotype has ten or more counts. The CDR3 loop is CASSSSWRDSYEQYF. As DNA, the CDR3 is TGTGCCAGCAGTTCCTCTTGGCGGGACTCCTACGAGCAGTACTTC. This sequence joins TRBV6-5 and TRBJ2-7, with D perhaps TRBD2 (6 bases). Trimming stripped 4 bases from V and 0 bases from J, with 13 bases between. Per the germline V gene, CDR1 is MNHEY and CDR2 is SVGAGI. The CDR3 runs to 15 residues.

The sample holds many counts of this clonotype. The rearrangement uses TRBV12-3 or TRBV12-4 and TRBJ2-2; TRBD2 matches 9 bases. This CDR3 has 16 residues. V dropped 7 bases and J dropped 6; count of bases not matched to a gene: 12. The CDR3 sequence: CASIPTSGQTAGELFF. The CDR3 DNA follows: TGTGCCAGCATTCCGACTAGCGGACAAACCGCCGGGGAGCTGTTTTTT.

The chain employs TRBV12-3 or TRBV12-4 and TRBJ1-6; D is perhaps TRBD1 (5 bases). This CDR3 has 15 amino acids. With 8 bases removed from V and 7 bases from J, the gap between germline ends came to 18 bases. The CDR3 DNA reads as TGTGCCAGCGGGACGAGGGTCCGGCGGAATTCACCCCTCCACTTT. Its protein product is CASGTRVRRNSPLHF.

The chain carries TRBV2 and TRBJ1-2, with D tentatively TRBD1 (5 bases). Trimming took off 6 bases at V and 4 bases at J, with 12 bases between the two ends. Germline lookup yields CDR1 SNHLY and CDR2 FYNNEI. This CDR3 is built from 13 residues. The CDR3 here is CASSDGGTYGYTF. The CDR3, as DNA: TGTGCCAGCAGCGACGGGGGTACCTATGGCTACACCTTC.

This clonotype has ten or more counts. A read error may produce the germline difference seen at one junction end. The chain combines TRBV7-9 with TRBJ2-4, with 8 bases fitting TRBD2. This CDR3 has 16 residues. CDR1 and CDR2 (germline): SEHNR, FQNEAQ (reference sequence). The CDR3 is CASSLAGGGRGDIKYF. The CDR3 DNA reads TGTGCCAGCAGCTTAGCGGGCGGGGGGAGAGGGGACATTAAGTACTTC.

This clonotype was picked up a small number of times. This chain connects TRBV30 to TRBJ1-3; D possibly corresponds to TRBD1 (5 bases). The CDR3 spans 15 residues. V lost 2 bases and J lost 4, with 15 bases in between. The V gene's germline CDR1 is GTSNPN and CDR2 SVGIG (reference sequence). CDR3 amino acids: CAWSLGLQPGNTIYF. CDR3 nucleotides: TGTGCCTGGAGTCTGGGACTCCAGCCGGGAAACACCATATATTTT. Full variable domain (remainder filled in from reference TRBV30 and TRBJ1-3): SQTIHQWPATLVQPVGSPLSLECTVEGTSNPNLYWYRQAAGRGLQLLFYSVGIGQISSEVPQNLSASRPQDRQFILSSKKLLLSDSGFYLCAWSLGLQPGNTIYFGEGSWLTVV.

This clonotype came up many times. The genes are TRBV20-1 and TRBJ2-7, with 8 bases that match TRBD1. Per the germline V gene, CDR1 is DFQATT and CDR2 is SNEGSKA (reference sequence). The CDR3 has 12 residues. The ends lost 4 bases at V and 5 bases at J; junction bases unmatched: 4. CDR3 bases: TGCAGTGCTAAGACAGGGGCCCACGAGCAGTACTTC. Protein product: CSAKTGAHEQYF.

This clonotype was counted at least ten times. This CDR3 reads CASSQDPGHGPLHF. CDR3 in DNA: TGCGCCAGCAGCCAAGATCCGGGACATGGACCCCTCCACTTT. The V and J genes are TRBV4-1 and TRBJ1-6; a possible D gene is TRBD1 (6 bases). The CDR3 loop spans 14 amino acids. The V gene lost 0 bases and the J gene lost 12 bases, with 12 bases spanning the gap. In germline, CDR1 is MGHRA, CDR2 YSYEKL.

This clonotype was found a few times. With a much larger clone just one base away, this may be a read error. The CDR3 bases are TGTGCCAGCGTGGGCCATTTGGGGGAGACCCGGTACTTC. Its protein product is CASVGHLGETRYF. The gene calls are TRBV6-1 and TRBJ2-5; D possibly uses TRBD1 or TRBD2 (5 bases each). This CDR3 has 13 residues. Germline CDR1 and CDR2: MNHNS and SASEGT.

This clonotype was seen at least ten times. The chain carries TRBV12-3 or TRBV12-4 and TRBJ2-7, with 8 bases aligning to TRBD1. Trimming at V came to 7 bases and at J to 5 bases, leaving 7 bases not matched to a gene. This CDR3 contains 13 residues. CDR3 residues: CASTPGQGHEQYF. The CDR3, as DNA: TGTGCCAGCACCCCCGGACAGGGCCACGAGCAGTACTTC.

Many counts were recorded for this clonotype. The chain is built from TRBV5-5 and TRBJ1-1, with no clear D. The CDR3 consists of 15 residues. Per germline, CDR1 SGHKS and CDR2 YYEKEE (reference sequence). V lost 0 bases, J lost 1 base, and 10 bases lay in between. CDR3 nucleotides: TGTGCCAGCAGCTTGGGCACGGCGGGGAACACTGAAGCTTTCTTT. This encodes CASSLGTAGNTEAFF.

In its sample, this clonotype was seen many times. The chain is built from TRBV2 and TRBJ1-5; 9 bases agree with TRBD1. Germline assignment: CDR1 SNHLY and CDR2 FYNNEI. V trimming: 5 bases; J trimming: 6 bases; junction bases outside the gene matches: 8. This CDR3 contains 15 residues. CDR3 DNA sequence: TGTGCCAGCAGTCCCGGGACAGGGATCGGTCAGCCCCAGCATTTT. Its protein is CASSPGTGIGQPQHF.